This entry concerns a single TCR beta chain. Its specificity is unknown. Being one base from a much bigger clone, this may be a read error. CDR1 is SQVTM, CDR2 ANQGSEA, per germline. The CDR3 is 14 amino acids. This specimen belongs to a study of response to subunit inactivated influenza vaccine. General study findings and limits: Each seasonal flu vaccination may recruit only limited new T cells, authors suggested.

Each CDR3 protein gets one entry after TCRdb re-called the RT-PCR reads with MiXCR. The table has approximately 480,000 distinct CDR3 sequences, approximately 11% seen once; the top ten hold around 12%. V and J are TRBV29-1 and TRBJ1-1, with D maybe TRBD1 (6 bases). Here the sequenced sample was PBMCs from blood, taken 40 to 50 days after vaccination. This sequence was found in a man aged 45-60 years who received an inactivated influenza vaccine. This chain's CDR3 is CIAQIGGPNTEAFF. The CDR3 nucleotides are TGCATCGCGCAAATAGGGGGGCCGAACACTGAAGCTTTCTTT.